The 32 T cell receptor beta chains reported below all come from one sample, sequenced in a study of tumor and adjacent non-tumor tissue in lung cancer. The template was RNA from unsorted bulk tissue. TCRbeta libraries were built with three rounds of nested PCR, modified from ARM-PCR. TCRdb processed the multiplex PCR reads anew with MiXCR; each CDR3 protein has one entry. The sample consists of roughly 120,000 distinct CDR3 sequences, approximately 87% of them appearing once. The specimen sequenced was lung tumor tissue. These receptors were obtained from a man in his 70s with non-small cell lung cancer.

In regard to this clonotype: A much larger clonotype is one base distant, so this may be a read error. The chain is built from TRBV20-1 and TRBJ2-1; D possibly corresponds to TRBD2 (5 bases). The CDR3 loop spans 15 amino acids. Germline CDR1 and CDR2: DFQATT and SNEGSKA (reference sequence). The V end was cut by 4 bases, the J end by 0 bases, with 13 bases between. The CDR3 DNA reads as TGCAGTGCTACAGTGACCGGGATCTCCTACAATGAGCAGTTCTTC. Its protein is CSATVTGISYNEQFF.

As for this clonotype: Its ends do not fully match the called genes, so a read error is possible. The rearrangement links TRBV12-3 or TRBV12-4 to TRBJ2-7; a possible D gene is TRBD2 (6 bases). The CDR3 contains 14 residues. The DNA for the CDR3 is TGTGCGAGCAGTTTAGGGACTTTTGGGTACGAACAGTGCTTC. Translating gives CASSLGTFGYEQCF.

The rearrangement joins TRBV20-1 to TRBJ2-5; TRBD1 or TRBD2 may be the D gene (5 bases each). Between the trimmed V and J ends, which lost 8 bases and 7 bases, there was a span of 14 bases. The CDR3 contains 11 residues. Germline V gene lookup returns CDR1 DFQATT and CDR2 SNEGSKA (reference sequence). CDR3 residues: CSITMRGTQYF. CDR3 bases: TGCAGTATAACCATGAGGGGGACCCAGTACTTC.

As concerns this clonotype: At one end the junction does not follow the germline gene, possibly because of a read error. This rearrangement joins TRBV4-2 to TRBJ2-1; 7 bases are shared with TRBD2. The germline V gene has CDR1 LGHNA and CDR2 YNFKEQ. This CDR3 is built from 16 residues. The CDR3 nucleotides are TGTGCCAGCAACCAAGATCCCGTGCTAGCGGTTGGAGAGCAGTTCTTC. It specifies CASNQDPVLAVGEQFF.

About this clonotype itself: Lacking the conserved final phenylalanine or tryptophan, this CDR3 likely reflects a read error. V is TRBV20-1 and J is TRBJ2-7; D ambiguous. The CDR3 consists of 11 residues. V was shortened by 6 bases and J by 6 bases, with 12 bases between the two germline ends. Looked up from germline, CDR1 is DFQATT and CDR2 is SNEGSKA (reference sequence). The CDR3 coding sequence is TGCAGTGCCAGTACAGTCTCCGAGCAGTACCTC. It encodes CSASTVSEQYL.

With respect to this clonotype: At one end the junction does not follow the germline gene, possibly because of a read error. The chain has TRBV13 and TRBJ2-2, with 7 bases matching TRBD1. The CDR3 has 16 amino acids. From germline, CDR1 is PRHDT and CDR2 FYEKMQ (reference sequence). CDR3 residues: CASTLGTVSVTGELFF. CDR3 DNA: TGTGCCAGCACCTTAGGGACAGTTTCGGTCACCGGGGAGCTGTTTTTT.

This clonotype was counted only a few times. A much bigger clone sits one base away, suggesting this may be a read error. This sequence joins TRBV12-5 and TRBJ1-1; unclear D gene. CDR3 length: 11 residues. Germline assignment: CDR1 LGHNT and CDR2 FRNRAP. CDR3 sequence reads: CASGLNTEALF. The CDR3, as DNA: TGTGCTAGTGGTTTGAACACTGAAGCTCTCTTT.

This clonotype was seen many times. CDR3 in DNA: TGTGCCAGCAGTTCCGGGACAGGCTATTCTAATGGCTACACCTTC. Residues: CASSSGTGYSNGYTF. The rearrangement uses TRBV6-6 and TRBJ1-2; 8 bases fit TRBD1. CDR3 length equals 15 residues. Germline V gene sequence: CDR1 MNHNY, CDR2 SVGAGI (reference sequence). V was pared by 4 bases and J by 6 bases, with 10 bases of the junction left unmatched.

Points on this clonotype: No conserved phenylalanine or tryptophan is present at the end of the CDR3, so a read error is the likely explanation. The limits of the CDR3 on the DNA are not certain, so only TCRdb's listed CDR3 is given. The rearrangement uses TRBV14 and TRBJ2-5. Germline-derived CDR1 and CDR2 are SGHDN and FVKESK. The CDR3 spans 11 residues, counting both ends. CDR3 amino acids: CASSQARTQYL.

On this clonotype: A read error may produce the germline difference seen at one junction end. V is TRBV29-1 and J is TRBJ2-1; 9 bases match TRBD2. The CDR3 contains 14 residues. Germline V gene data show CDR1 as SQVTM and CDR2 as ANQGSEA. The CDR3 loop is CSIGTSTSYIEQFF. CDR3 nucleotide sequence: TGCAGCATTGGGACTAGCACATCCTACATTGAGCAGTTCTTC.

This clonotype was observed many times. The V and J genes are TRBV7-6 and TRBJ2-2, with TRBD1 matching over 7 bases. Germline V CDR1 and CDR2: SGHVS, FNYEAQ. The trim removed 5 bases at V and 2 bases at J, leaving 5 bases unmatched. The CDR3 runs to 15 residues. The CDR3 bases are TGTGCCAGCAGCCGAGACAGGGTTAACACCGGGGAGCTGTTTTTT. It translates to CASSRDRVNTGELFF.

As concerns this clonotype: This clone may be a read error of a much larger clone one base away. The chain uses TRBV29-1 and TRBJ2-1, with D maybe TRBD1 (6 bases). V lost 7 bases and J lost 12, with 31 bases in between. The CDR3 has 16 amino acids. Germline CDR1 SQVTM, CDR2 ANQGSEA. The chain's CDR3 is CSANEATQGGMGVQFF. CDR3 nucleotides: TGCAGCGCTAACGAGGCCACACAGGGTGGCATGGGTGTGCAGTTCTTC.

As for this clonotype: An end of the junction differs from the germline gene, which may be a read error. CDR3 nucleotides: TGTGTCAGCGGTGAAGTGGGTTTAGGGGCAGATCAAAAACTGTTTTTT. Translated, it gives CVSGEVGLGADQKLFF. The chain recombines TRBV6-1 with TRBJ1-4; D is perhaps TRBD1 (5 bases). This CDR3 contains 16 residues. Germline CDR1 MNHNS, CDR2 SASEGT.

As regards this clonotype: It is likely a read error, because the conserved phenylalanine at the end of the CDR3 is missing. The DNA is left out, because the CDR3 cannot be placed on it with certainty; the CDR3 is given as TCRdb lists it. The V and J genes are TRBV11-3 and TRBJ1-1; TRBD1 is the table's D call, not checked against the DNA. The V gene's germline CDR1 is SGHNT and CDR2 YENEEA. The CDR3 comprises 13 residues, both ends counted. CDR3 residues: CANSFRVNTEVFS.

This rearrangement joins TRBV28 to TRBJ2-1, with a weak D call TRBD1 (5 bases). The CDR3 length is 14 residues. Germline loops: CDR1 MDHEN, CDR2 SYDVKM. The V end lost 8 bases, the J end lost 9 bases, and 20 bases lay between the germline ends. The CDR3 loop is CASDSNRIDIEQFF. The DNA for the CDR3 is TGTGCCAGCGATAGTAACAGGATTGACATTGAGCAGTTCTTC. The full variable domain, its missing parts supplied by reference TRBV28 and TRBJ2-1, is DVKVTQSSRYLVKRTGEKVFLECVQDMDHENMFWYRQDPGLGLRLIYFSYDVKMKEKGDIPEGYSVSREKKERFSLILESASTNQTSMYLCASDSNRIDIEQFFGPGTRLTVL.

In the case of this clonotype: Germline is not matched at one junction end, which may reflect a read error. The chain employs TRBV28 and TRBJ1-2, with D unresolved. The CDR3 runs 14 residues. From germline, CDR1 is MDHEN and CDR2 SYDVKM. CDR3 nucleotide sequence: TGTGCCAGCGGTTTGGTCGGCAGAATCTATGGCTACACCTTC. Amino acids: CASGLVGRIYGYTF.

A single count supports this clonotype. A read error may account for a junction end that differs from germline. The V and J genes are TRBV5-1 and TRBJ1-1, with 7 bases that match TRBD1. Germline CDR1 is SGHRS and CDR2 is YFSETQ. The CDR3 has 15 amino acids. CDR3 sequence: CAGSKKTGMNTEAFF. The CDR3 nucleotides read TGCGCCGGCAGCAAGAAGACAGGGATGAACACTGAGGCTTTCTTT.

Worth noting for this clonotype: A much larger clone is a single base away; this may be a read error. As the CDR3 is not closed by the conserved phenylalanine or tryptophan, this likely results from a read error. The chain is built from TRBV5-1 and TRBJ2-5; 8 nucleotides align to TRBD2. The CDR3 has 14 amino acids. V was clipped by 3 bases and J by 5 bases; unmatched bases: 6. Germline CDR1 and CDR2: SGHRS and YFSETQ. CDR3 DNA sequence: TGCGCCAGCAGCTGGACCGGGGGGGCGGAGACCCAGTACCTC. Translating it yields CASSWTGGAETQYL.

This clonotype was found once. DNA for the CDR3: TGTGCCAGCAGTCCCCTTATGGGGCCCACCGGCCCAAAAGAGACCCAGTACTTC. This codes for CASSPLMGPTGPKETQYF. V usage is TRBV12-3 or TRBV12-4 and J usage is TRBJ2-5, with D possibly TRBD1 on 5 matching bases. The CDR3 covers 18 residues. Between the trimmed V and J ends, which lost 5 bases and 3 bases, there was a span of 25 bases.

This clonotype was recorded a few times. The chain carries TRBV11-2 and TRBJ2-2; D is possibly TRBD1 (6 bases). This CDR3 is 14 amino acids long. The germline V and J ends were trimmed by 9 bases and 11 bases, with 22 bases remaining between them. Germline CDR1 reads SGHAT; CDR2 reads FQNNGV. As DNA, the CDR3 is TGTGCCAGTAGCCTGGACAGTCAGTCCCGTGAGCTGTTTTTT. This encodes CASSLDSQSRELFF.

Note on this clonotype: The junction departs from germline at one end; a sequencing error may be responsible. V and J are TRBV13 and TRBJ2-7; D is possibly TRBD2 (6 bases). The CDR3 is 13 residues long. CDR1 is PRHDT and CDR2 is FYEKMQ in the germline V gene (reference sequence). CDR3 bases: TGTGCCAGCAGCGCAATCACGGGGGACGATCAGTACTTC. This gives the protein CASSAITGDDQYF.

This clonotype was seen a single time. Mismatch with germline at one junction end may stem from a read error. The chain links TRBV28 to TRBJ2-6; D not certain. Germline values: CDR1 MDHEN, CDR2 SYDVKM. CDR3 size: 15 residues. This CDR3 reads CASSETYSGPNVLTF. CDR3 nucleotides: TGTGCCAGCAGTGAGACGTACTCTGGGCCCAACGTCCTGACTTTC.

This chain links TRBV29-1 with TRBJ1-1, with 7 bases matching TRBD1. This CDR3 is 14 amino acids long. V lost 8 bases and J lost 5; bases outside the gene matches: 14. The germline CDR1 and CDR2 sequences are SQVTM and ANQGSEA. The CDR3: CSIFRQGSKTEAFF. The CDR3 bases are TGCAGCATCTTCAGACAGGGAAGTAAAACTGAAGCTTTCTTT.

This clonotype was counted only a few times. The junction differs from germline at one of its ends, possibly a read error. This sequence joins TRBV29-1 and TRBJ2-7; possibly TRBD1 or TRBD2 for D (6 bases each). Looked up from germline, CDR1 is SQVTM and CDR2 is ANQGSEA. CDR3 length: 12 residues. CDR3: CSAWGANPEQYF. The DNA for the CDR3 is TGCAGCGCCTGGGGGGCGAACCCCGAACAGTATTTC.

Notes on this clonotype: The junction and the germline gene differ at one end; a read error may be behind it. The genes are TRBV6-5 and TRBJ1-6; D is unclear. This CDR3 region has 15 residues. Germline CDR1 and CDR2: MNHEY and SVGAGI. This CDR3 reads CASSYSDGKNPPLRF. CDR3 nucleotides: TGTGCCAGTAGTTATTCCGACGGTAAAAATCCACCCCTCCGCTTT.

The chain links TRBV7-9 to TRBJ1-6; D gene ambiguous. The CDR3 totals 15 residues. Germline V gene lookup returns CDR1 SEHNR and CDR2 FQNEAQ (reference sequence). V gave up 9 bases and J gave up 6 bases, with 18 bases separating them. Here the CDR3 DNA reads TGTGCCAGGAGCCAACTCCAGGCCGCTAATTCACCCCTCCACTTT. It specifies CARSQLQAANSPLHF. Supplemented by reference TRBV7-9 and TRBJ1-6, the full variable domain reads DTGVSQNPRHKITKRGQNVTFRCDPISEHNRLYWYRQTLGQGPEFLTYFQNEAQLEKSRLLSDRFSAERPKGSFSTLEIQRTEQGDSAMYLCARSQLQAANSPLHFGNGTRLTVT.

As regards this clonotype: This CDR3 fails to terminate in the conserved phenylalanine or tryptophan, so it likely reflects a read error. DNA of the CDR3: TGTGCCAGCAGTCGGACAGGTGGCGTAGACCAGTACTCC. Its translation is CASSRTGGVDQYS. V usage is TRBV12-3 or TRBV12-4 and J usage is TRBJ2-7; 7 nucleotides align to TRBD1. Germline trimming cut 5 bases from V and 10 bases from J; bases unmatched to any gene: 11. The CDR3 totals 13 residues.

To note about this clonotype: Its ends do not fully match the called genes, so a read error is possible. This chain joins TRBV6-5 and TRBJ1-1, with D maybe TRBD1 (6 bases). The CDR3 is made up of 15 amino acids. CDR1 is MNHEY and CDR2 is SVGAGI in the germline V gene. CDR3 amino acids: CASRTGTWLVTEALF. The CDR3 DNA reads TGTGCTAGCAGGACCGGGACATGGTTGGTCACTGAAGCTCTCTTT.

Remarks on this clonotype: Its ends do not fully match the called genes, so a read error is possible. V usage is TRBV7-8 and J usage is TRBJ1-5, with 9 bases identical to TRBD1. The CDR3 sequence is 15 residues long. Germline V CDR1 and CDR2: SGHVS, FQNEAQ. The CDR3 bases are TGTGCCAGCAACGGGACAGGGAATAGCAATCAACCCCAGCATTTT. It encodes CASNGTGNSNQPQHF.

The CDR3 loop reads CASSFGMGNEQFF. The DNA of the CDR3 is TGTGCCAGCAGTTTCGGCATGGGGAATGAGCAGTTCTTC. This rearrangement joins TRBV12-3 or TRBV12-4 to TRBJ2-1, with D uncertain. V lost 3 bases to trimming and J lost 7 bases, with 10 bases between them. The CDR3 spans 13 residues.

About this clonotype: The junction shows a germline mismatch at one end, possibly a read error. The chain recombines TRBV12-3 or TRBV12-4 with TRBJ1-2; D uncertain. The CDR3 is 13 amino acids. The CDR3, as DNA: TGTGCCAGCAGGCCCCCAGGAGTCTATGACTACACCTTC. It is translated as CASRPPGVYDYTF.

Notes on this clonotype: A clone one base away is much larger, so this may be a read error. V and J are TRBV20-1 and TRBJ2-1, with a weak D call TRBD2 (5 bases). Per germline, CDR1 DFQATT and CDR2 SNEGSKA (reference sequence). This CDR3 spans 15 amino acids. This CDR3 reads CSTRDRRTSYNEQFF. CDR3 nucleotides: TGCAGTACTAGAGATCGACGAACCTCCTACAATGAGCAGTTCTTC.